This note documents a single T cell receptor (beta chain) sequence. In the original workflow: Reference gene primer amplification in the assay estimated nucleated cell counts. Repertoires were generated with immunoSEQ multiplex PCR, while TCRdb's copy carries only in-frame clones and drops some. V, J and clone size were drawn from that table, and D and trimming were deduced from the DNA. The data hold tens of thousands of clones, with approximately 90% observed a single time. Per the germline V gene, CDR1 is SGHTA and CDR2 is FQGNSA. This CDR3 spans 15 amino acids. Trimming removed 1 base from V and 4 bases from J; junction bases left unmatched: 3. This record belongs to a study of blood T cell repertoires in COVID-19. Study-wide background: PBMCs, B-cell-depleted T cells, or T cells provided the cDNA or gDNA that made up the material.

The sequenced material came from peripheral blood. This TCR was sampled from a woman of 80 years or more with acute or convalescent COVID-19. The chain uses TRBV7-2 and TRBJ1-3; 8 positions agree with TRBD1. In DNA, the CDR3 is TGTGCCAGCAGCTTAGAGGACAGGGTAGGAAACACCATATATTTT. Amino acid sequence: CASSLEDRVGNTIYF.